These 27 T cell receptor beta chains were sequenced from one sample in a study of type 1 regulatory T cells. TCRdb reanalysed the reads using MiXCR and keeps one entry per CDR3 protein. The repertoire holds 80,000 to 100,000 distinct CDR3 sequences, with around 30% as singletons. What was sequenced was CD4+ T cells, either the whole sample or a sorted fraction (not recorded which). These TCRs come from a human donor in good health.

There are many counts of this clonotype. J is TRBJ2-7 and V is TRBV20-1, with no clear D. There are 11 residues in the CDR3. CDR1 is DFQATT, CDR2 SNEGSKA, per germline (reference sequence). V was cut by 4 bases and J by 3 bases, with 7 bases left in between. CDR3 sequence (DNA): TGCAGTGCTACACCGCTCTACGAGCAGTACTTC. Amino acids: CSATPLYEQYF.

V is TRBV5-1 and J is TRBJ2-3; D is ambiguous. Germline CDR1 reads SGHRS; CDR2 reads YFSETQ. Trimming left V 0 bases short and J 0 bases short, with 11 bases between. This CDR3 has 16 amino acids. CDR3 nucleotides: TGCGCCAGCAGCTTGGTGGCTGGAACTAGCACAGATACGCAGTATTTT. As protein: CASSLVAGTSTDTQYF. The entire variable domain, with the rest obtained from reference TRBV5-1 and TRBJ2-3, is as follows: KAGVTQTPRYLIKTRGQQVTLSCSPISGHRSVSWYQQTPGQGLQFLFEYFSETQRNKGNFPGRFSGRQFSNSRSEMNVSTLELGDSALYLCASSLVAGTSTDTQYFGPGTRLTVL.

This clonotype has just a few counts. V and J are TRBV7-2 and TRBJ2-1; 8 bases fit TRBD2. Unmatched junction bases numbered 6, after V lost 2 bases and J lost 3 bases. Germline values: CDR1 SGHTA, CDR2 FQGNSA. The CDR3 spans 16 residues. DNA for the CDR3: TGTGCCAGCAGCTTACCTCGAGCGGGAGTCTACAATGAGCAGTTCTTC. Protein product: CASSLPRAGVYNEQFF.

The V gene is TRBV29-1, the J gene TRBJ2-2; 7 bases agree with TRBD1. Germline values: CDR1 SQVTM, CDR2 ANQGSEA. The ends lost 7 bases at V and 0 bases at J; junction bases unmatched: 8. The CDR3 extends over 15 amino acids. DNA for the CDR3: TGCAGCGCCCTCGGGACAGTAACGAACACCGGGGAGCTGTTTTTT. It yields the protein CSALGTVTNTGELFF.

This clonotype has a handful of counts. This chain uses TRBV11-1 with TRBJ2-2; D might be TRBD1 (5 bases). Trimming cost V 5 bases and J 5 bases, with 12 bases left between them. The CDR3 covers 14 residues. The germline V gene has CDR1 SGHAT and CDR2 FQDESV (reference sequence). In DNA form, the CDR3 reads TGTGCCAGCAGCACCGACAGCATTACCGGGGAGCTGTTTTTT. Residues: CASSTDSITGELFF.

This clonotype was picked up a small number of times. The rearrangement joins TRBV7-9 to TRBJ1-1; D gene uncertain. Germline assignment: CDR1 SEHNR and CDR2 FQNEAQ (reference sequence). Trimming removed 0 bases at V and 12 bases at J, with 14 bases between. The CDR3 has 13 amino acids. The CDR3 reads CASSLAWLGRSFF. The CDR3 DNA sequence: TGTGCCAGCAGCTTAGCTTGGTTGGGGAGATCTTTCTTT. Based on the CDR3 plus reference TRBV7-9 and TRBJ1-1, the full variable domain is DTGVSQNPRHKITKRGQNVTFRCDPISEHNRLYWYRQTLGQGPEFLTYFQNEAQLEKSRLLSDRFSAERPKGSFSTLEIQRTEQGDSAMYLCASSLAWLGRSFFGQGTRLTVV.

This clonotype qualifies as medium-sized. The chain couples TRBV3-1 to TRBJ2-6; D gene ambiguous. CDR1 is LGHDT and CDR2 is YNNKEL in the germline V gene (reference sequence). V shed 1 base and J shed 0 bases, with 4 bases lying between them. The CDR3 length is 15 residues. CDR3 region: CASSQGGSGANVLTF. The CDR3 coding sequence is TGTGCCAGCAGCCAAGGGGGCTCTGGGGCCAACGTCCTGACTTTC.

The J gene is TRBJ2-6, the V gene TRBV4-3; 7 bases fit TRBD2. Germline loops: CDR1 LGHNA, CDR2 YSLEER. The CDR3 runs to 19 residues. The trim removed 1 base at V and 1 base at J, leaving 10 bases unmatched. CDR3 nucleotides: TGCGCCAGCAGCCAAGTTATTTCTTTCGGGGGGTCTGGGGCCAACGTCCTGACTTTC. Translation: CASSQVISFGGSGANVLTF.

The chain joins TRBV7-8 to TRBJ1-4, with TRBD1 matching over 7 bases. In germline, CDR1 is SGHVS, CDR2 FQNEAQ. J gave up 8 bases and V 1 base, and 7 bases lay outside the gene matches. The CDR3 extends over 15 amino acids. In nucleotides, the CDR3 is TGTGCCAGCAGCTTAGAGGCCAGGGGGATGGAAAAACTGTTTTTT. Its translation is CASSLEARGMEKLFF.

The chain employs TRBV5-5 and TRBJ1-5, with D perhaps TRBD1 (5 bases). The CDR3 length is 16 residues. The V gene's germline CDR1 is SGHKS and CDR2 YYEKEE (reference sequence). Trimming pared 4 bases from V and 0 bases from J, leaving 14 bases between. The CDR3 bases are TGTGCCAGCAGCCGGGGCACATTCCTTAGCAATCAGCCCCAGCATTTT. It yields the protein CASSRGTFLSNQPQHF.

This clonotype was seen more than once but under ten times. The CDR3 sequence: CASNPQGFDYGYTF. The CDR3 DNA is TGCGCCAGCAATCCCCAGGGTTTCGACTATGGCTACACCTTC. The chain carries TRBV4-1 and TRBJ1-2; D might be TRBD1 (5 bases). CDR3 length: 14 residues. The ends were cut back, 7 bases at V and 3 bases at J, with 15 bases in the middle. Germline lookup yields CDR1 MGHRA and CDR2 YSYEKL.

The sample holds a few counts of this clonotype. This CDR3 reads CASSQVGRGIGELFF. CDR3 in DNA: TGTGCCAGCAGCCAAGTAGGCCGAGGCATCGGGGAGCTGTTTTTT. The chain employs TRBV4-2 and TRBJ2-2; D is undetermined. Germline V gene sequence: CDR1 LGHNA, CDR2 YNFKEQ. The V end was cut by 1 base, the J end by 7 bases, with 13 bases between. The CDR3 consists of 15 residues.

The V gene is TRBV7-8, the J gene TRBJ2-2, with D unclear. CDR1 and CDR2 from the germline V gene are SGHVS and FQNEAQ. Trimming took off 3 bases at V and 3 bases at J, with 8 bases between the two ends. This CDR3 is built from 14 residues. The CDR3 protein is CASSFRVDTGELFF. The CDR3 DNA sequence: TGTGCCAGCAGCTTTAGGGTGGACACCGGGGAGCTGTTTTTT.

This chain's CDR3 is CASSLQGLTIQETQYF. CDR3 nucleotides: TGTGCCAGCAGCTTGCAGGGACTGACAATACAAGAGACCCAGTACTTC. The chain recombines TRBV5-6 with TRBJ2-5, with D possibly TRBD2 on 6 matching bases. CDR3 length: 16 amino acids. Germline lookup yields CDR1 SGHDT and CDR2 YYEEEE. V was shortened by 1 base and J by 2 bases, with 15 bases between the two germline ends.

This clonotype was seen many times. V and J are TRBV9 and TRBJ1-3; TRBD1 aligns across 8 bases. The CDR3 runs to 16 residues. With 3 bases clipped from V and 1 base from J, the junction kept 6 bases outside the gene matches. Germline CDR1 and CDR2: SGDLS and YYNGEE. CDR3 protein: CASSDDRGKSGNTIYF. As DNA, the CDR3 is TGTGCCAGCAGCGACGACAGGGGCAAATCTGGAAACACCATATATTTT.

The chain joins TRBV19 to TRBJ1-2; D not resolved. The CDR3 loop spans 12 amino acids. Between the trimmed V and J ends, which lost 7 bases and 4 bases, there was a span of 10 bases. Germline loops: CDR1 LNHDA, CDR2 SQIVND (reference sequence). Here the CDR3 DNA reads TGTGCCAGTACCTCGAGTAGCTATGGCTACACCTTC. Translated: CASTSSSYGYTF.

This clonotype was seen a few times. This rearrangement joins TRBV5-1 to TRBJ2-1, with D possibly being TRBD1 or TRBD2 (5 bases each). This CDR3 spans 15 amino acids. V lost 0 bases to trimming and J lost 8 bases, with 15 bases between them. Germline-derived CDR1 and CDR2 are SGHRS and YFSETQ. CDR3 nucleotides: TGCGCCAGCAGCTTGGCCCGGGACCCCCAGCATGAGCAGTTCTTC. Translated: CASSLARDPQHEQFF.

CDR3 sequence (DNA): TGTGCCAGCAGACGGGCCGAAGCGCAAAACATTCAGTACTTC. As protein: CASRRAEAQNIQYF. The gene calls are TRBV12-3 or TRBV12-4 and TRBJ2-4; D is unclear. The length of the CDR3 is 14 residues. Trimming took 6 bases from V and 5 from J, leaving 14 bases between them.

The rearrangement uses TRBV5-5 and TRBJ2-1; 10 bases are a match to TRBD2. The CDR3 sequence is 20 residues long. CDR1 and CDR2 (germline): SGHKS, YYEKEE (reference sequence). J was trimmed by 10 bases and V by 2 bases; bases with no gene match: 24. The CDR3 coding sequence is TGTGCCAGCAGCTTATCCCCACTAGCGGGATCGCCTGCTAATCCCAAGGAGCAGTTCTTC. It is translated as CASSLSPLAGSPANPKEQFF.

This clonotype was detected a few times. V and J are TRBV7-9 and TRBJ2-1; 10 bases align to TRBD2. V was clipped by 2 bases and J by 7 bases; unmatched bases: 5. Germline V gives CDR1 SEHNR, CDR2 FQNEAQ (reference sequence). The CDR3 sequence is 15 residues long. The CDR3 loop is CASSLTSGIANEQFF. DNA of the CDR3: TGTGCCAGCAGCTTAACTAGCGGGATCGCTAATGAGCAGTTCTTC.

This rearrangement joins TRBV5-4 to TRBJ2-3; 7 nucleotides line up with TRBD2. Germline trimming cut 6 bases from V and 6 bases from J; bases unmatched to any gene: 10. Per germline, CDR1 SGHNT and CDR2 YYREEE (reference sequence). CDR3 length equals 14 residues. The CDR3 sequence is CASIRAGEGDTQYF. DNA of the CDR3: TGTGCCAGCATAAGGGCGGGAGAGGGGGATACGCAGTATTTT.

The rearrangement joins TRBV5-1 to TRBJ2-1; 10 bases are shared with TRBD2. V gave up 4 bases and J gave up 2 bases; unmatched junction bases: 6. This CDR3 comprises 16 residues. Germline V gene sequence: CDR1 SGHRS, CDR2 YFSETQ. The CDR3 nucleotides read TGCGCCAGCAGCCCATGGACTAGCGGAGCCTACAATGAGCAGTTCTTC. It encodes CASSPWTSGAYNEQFF. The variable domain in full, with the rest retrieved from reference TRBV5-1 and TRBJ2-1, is KAGVTQTPRYLIKTRGQQVTLSCSPISGHRSVSWYQQTPGQGLQFLFEYFSETQRNKGNFPGRFSGRQFSNSRSEMNVSTLELGDSALYLCASSPWTSGAYNEQFFGPGTRLTVL.

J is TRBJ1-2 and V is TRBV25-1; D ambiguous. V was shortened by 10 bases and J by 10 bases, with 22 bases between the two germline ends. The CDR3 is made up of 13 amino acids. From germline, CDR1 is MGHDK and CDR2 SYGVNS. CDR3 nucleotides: TGTGCCACCAGCCCGAGAGGCACGCGTGTCTACACCTTC. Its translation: CATSPRGTRVYTF.

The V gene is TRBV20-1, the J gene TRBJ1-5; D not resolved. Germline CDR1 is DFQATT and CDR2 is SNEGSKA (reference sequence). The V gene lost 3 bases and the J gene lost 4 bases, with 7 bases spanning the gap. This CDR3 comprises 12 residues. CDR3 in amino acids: CSASWGNQPQHF. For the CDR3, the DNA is TGCAGTGCTAGTTGGGGTAATCAGCCCCAGCATTTT.

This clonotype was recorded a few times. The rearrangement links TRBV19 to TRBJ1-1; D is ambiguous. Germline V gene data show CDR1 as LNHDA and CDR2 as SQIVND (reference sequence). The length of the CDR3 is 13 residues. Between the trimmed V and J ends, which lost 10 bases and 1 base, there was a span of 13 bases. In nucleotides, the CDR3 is TGTGCCACTCGACACTCGACGAACACTGAAGCTTTCTTT. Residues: CATRHSTNTEAFF.

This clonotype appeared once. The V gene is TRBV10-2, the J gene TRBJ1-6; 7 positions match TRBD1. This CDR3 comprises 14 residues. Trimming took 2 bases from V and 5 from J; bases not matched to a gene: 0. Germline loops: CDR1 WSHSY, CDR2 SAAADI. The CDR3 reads CASSETGDNSPLHF. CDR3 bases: TGCGCCAGCAGTGAGACAGGGGATAATTCACCCCTCCACTTT.

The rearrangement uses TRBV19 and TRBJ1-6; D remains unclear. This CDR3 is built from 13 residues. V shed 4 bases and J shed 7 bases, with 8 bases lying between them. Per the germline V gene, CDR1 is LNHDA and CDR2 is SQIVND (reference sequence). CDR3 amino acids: CASSRAGNSPLHF. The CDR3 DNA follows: TGTGCCAGTAGTAGGGCTGGCAATTCACCCCTCCACTTT.